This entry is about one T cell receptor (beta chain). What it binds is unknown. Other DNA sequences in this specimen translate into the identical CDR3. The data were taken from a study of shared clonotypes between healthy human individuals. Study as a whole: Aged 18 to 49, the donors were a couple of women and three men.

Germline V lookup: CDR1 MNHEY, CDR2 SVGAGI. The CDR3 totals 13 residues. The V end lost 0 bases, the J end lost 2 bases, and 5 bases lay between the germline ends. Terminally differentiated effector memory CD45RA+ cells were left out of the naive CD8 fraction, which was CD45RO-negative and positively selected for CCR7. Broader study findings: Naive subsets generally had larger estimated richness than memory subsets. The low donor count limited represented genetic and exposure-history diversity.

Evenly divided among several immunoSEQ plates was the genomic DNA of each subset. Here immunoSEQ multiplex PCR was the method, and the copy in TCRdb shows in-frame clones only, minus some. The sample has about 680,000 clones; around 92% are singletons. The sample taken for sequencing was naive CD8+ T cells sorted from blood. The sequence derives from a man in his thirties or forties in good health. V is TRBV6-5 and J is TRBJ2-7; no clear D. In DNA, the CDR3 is TGTGCCAGCAGTTACTCGTCGGCCTACGAGCAGTACTTC. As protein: CASSYSSAYEQYF.